Presented here are 5 T cell receptor beta chains from one specimen sequenced in a study of blood T cell repertoires in COVID-19. Libraries were prepared by immunoSEQ multiplex PCR; TCRdb keeps only in-frame clonotypes and omits some of them. The sample yields 100,000 to 150,000 clones, roughly 90% seen once. Sequencing was done on a sample of peripheral blood. Source of these receptors: a man in his fifties with acute or convalescent COVID-19.

The chain carries TRBV18 and TRBJ1-5; a possible D gene is TRBD1 (5 bases). Germline loops: CDR1 KGHSH, CDR2 LQKENI. The V end lost 3 bases, the J end lost 5 bases, and 8 bases lay between the germline ends. This CDR3 region has 13 residues. This CDR3 reads CASSPGGDQPQHF. CDR3 coding DNA: TGTGCCAGCTCACCGGGAGGGGATCAGCCCCAGCATTTT.

The rearrangement links TRBV6-2 or TRBV6-3 to TRBJ2-7, with D maybe TRBD1 (7 bases). CDR1 is MNHEY, CDR2 SVGEGT, per germline. The CDR3 is 16 residues long. V was clipped by 2 bases and J by 4 bases, with 18 bases between them. The CDR3 here is CASSYGLGGGFYEQYF. The CDR3 DNA reads TGTGCCAGCAGTTACGGGTTAGGAGGGGGCTTTTACGAGCAGTACTTC.

In this sample, this clone turned up once. This rearrangement joins TRBV6-5 to TRBJ2-7; maybe TRBD1 (7 bases). Trimming took 5 bases from V and 9 from J, leaving 17 bases between them. The V gene's germline CDR1 is MNHEY and CDR2 SVGAGI. The CDR3 extends over 13 amino acids. The CDR3 spells CASSPGGNSRQYF. CDR3 in DNA: TGTGCCAGCAGTCCAGGGGGGAACTCCCGGCAGTACTTC.

The rearrangement joins TRBV9 to TRBJ2-6, with TRBD1 identical over 7 bases. The length of the CDR3 is 16 residues. Germline CDR1 SGDLS, CDR2 YYNGEE. J was trimmed by 0 bases and V by 3 bases; bases with no gene match: 3. Here the CDR3 DNA reads TGTGCCAGCAGCGCACAGGGGTACTCTGGGGCCAACGTCCTGACTTTC. As protein: CASSAQGYSGANVLTF.

The V gene is TRBV5-6, the J gene TRBJ1-1; D is uncertain. The V end was cut by 4 bases, the J end by 1 base, with 11 bases between. This CDR3 contains 14 residues. Germline CDR1 reads SGHDT; CDR2 reads YYEEEE. The CDR3 nucleotides are TGTGCCAGCAGCCACCCCGGGAGGAACACTGAAGCTTTCTTT. It translates to CASSHPGRNTEAFF. Combining the CDR3 with reference TRBV5-6 and TRBJ1-1 gives the whole variable domain DAGVTQSPTHLIKTRGQQVTLRCSPKSGHDTVSWYQQALGQGPQFIFQYYEEEERQRGNFPDRFSGHQFPNYSSELNVNALLLGDSALYLCASSHPGRNTEAFFGQGTRLTVV.